A selection of T cell receptor beta chains follows, all from one sample in a study of T-cell memory formation after mild COVID-19. TCRdb recomputed calls from the 5' RACE reads with MiXCR, one row per CDR3 protein. Of roughly 580,000 distinct CDR3 sequences in the sample, more than 15% were seen once. Sequenced input: PBMCs or a T cell subset sorted from them (not recorded which). These TCRs come from an adult woman who had mild COVID-19 (a few samples of this study predate the infection). Cell type and time point are not known. CDR3s include the opening cysteine and the closing phenylalanine or tryptophan. D genes are given only for firm matches. Size is stated for part of the rows, as once, few or many counts, or as a class when the clone is expanded.

V gene: TRBV20-1; J gene: TRBJ2-1; D gene: NA; clone size: NA; CDR3 protein: CSASGSGDEQFF; CDR3 DNA: TGCAGTGCTAGCGGTAGCGGCGATGAGCAGTTCTTC
V gene: TRBV5-1; J gene: TRBJ1-2; D gene: NA; clone size: NA; CDR3 protein: CASSATRTDVYGYTF; CDR3 DNA: TGCGCCAGCAGCGCTACTCGGACAGACGTCTATGGCTACACCTTC
V gene: TRBV20-1; J gene: TRBJ2-5; D gene: NA; clone size: few; CDR3 protein: CSATNPGRGVETQYF; CDR3 DNA: TGCAGTGCCACGAACCCGGGACGAGGGGTGGAGACCCAGTACTTC
V gene: TRBV9; J gene: TRBJ2-7; D gene: NA; clone size: NA; CDR3 protein: CASSVDGGPYEQYF; CDR3 DNA: TGTGCCAGCAGCGTAGATGGGGGACCCTACGAGCAGTACTTC
V gene: TRBV19; J gene: TRBJ1-2; D gene: TRBD1; clone size: NA; CDR3 protein: CASSIVTGSYGYTF; CDR3 DNA: TGTGCCAGTAGTATAGTGACAGGGTCCTATGGCTACACCTTC
V gene: TRBV4-1; J gene: TRBJ2-3; D gene: TRBD2; clone size: many; CDR3 protein: CASSQDPLANTQYF; CDR3 DNA: TGCGCCAGCAGCCAAGACCCACTAGCGAATACGCAGTATTTT
V gene: TRBV29-1; J gene: TRBJ1-5; D gene: NA; clone size: NA; CDR3 protein: CSVEVGNQPQHF; CDR3 DNA: TGCAGCGTTGAAGTGGGGAATCAGCCCCAGCATTTT
V gene: TRBV14; J gene: TRBJ1-4; D gene: NA; clone size: few; CDR3 protein: CASSQVSRRKLFF; CDR3 DNA: TGTGCCAGCAGCCAAGTTAGTAGGAGGAAACTGTTTTTT
V gene: TRBV3-1; J gene: TRBJ1-2; D gene: NA; clone size: few; CDR3 protein: CASSRAGTGTYGYTF; CDR3 DNA: TGTGCCAGCAGCCGAGCCGGAACAGGGACCTATGGCTACACCTTC
V gene: TRBV12-3/TRBV12-4; J gene: TRBJ2-3; D gene: TRBD2; clone size: many; CDR3 protein: CASSPRGTSGTDTQYF; CDR3 DNA: TGTGCCAGCAGTCCCCGCGGGACTAGCGGCACAGATACGCAGTATTTT
V gene: TRBV5-1; J gene: TRBJ1-6; D gene: NA; clone size: NA; CDR3 protein: CASSLDRDASPLHF; CDR3 DNA: TGCGCCAGCAGCTTGGACAGGGACGCTTCACCCCTCCACTTT
V gene: TRBV5-1; J gene: TRBJ2-1; D gene: NA; clone size: NA; CDR3 protein: CASSSQPGGGEQFF; CDR3 DNA: TGCGCCAGCAGCTCACAACCCGGGGGAGGTGAGCAGTTCTTC
V gene: TRBV7-3; J gene: TRBJ2-2; D gene: NA; clone size: NA; CDR3 protein: CASSPRRGLPNTGELFF; CDR3 DNA: TGTGCCAGCAGCCCGCGTAGAGGGCTCCCGAACACCGGGGAGCTGTTTTTT
V gene: TRBV7-9; J gene: TRBJ2-5; D gene: NA; clone size: NA; CDR3 protein: CASSQPGEETQYF; CDR3 DNA: TGTGCCAGCAGCCAGCCAGGTGAAGAGACCCAGTACTTC
V gene: TRBV5-6; J gene: TRBJ2-1; D gene: NA; clone size: NA; CDR3 protein: CASSFSRGWQFF; CDR3 DNA: TGTGCCAGCAGCTTCTCCAGGGGATGGCAGTTCTTC
V gene: TRBV7-6; J gene: TRBJ2-1; D gene: TRBD2; clone size: few; CDR3 protein: CASHPGGRPYNEQFF; CDR3 DNA: TGTGCCAGCCATCCCGGCGGGAGGCCCTACAATGAGCAGTTCTTC
V gene: TRBV30; J gene: TRBJ2-7; D gene: NA; clone size: NA; CDR3 protein: CAWSWRGYEQYF; CDR3 DNA: TGTGCCTGGAGCTGGAGGGGCTACGAGCAGTACTTC
V gene: TRBV12-3/TRBV12-4; J gene: TRBJ2-5; D gene: NA; clone size: NA; CDR3 protein: CASSLWGEPLQETQYF; CDR3 DNA: TGTGCCAGCAGTTTATGGGGGGAGCCTCTCCAAGAGACCCAGTACTTC
V gene: TRBV7-2; J gene: TRBJ1-5; D gene: NA; clone size: NA; CDR3 protein: CASSHREGNQPQHF; CDR3 DNA: TGTGCCAGCAGCCACAGGGAGGGGAATCAGCCCCAGCATTTT
V gene: TRBV7-2; J gene: TRBJ2-1; D gene: TRBD1; clone size: few; CDR3 protein: CASSWGQGAGLEQFF; CDR3 DNA: TGTGCCAGCAGTTGGGGACAGGGGGCGGGGTTAGAGCAGTTCTTC
V gene: TRBV6-5; J gene: TRBJ2-7; D gene: NA; clone size: NA; CDR3 protein: CASSYSGDEQYF; CDR3 DNA: TGTGCCAGCAGTTACTCGGGGGACGAGCAGTACTTC
V gene: TRBV4-2; J gene: TRBJ2-2; D gene: NA; clone size: many; CDR3 protein: CASSPGPGELFF; CDR3 DNA: TGTGCCAGCAGCCCAGGGCCCGGGGAGCTGTTTTTT
V gene: TRBV12-3/TRBV12-4; J gene: TRBJ2-7; D gene: TRBD1; clone size: many; CDR3 protein: CASSSTLTGVTYEQYF; CDR3 DNA: TGTGCCAGCAGTTCAACCCTGACAGGGGTGACGTACGAGCAGTACTTC
V gene: TRBV7-8; J gene: TRBJ2-2; D gene: NA; clone size: few; CDR3 protein: CASSLVGGTLGTGELFF; CDR3 DNA: TGTGCCAGCAGCTTAGTAGGCGGGACCCTTGGGACCGGGGAGCTGTTTTTT
V gene: TRBV7-9; J gene: TRBJ1-2; D gene: NA; clone size: few; CDR3 protein: CASSPRQDPTNYGYTF; CDR3 DNA: TGTGCCAGCAGCCCGAGACAGGACCCAACTAACTATGGCTACACCTTC
V gene: TRBV6-2/TRBV6-3; J gene: TRBJ2-2; D gene: TRBD1; clone size: few; CDR3 protein: CASRSTGGTGELFF; CDR3 DNA: TGTGCCAGCAGGTCAACAGGGGGCACCGGGGAGCTGTTTTTT
V gene: TRBV5-1; J gene: TRBJ1-5; D gene: NA; clone size: few; CDR3 protein: CASSPGESNQPQHF; CDR3 DNA: TGCGCCAGCAGCCCAGGGGAAAGCAATCAGCCCCAGCATTTT
V gene: TRBV3-1; J gene: TRBJ2-4; D gene: NA; clone size: NA; CDR3 protein: CASSQDIGIQYF; CDR3 DNA: TGTGCCAGCAGCCAAGATATAGGCATTCAGTACTTC
V gene: TRBV4-3; J gene: TRBJ1-2; D gene: NA; clone size: few; CDR3 protein: CASSPIGGSGYTF; CDR3 DNA: TGCGCCAGCAGCCCTATCGGGGGGAGCGGCTACACCTTC
V gene: TRBV12-3/TRBV12-4; J gene: TRBJ1-5; D gene: NA; clone size: NA; CDR3 protein: CASSLEENQPQHF; CDR3 DNA: TGTGCCAGCAGTTTAGAGGAGAATCAGCCCCAGCATTTT
V gene: TRBV24-1; J gene: TRBJ2-5; D gene: NA; clone size: NA; CDR3 protein: CATSAGGAQYF; CDR3 DNA: TGTGCCACCAGCGCCGGGGGAGCCCAGTACTTC
V gene: TRBV6-1; J gene: TRBJ1-2; D gene: TRBD1; clone size: few; CDR3 protein: CASRKTGEGYTF; CDR3 DNA: TGTGCCAGCAGAAAGACAGGGGAAGGCTACACCTTC
V gene: TRBV7-6; J gene: TRBJ1-2; D gene: NA; clone size: few; CDR3 protein: CASSLDPSNYGYTF; CDR3 DNA: TGTGCCAGCAGCTTAGACCCAAGTAACTATGGCTACACCTTC
V gene: TRBV13; J gene: TRBJ1-2; D gene: NA; clone size: few; CDR3 protein: CASSSKGRTIRGYTF; CDR3 DNA: TGTGCCAGCAGCTCCAAGGGGCGGACGATAAGGGGCTACACCTTC
V gene: TRBV12-3/TRBV12-4; J gene: TRBJ2-1; D gene: NA; clone size: few; CDR3 protein: CASSSGAWVYNEQFF; CDR3 DNA: TGTGCCAGCAGTTCCGGGGCGTGGGTCTACAATGAGCAGTTCTTC
V gene: TRBV6-2/TRBV6-3; J gene: TRBJ2-1; D gene: NA; clone size: NA; CDR3 protein: CASSSERPSREQFF; CDR3 DNA: TGTGCCAGCAGTTCGGAGCGGCCTAGCCGTGAGCAGTTCTTC
V gene: TRBV7-3; J gene: TRBJ1-1; D gene: NA; clone size: few; CDR3 protein: CASSLEPGITEAFF; CDR3 DNA: TGTGCCAGCAGCTTAGAACCGGGAATCACTGAAGCTTTCTTT
V gene: TRBV25-1; J gene: TRBJ1-5; D gene: TRBD1; clone size: NA; CDR3 protein: CASSGDWTGESNQPQHF; CDR3 DNA: TGTGCCAGCAGTGGGGATTGGACAGGGGAGAGCAATCAGCCCCAGCATTTT
V gene: TRBV19; J gene: TRBJ2-5; D gene: TRBD2; clone size: NA; CDR3 protein: CASSNTSGRRQTQYF; CDR3 DNA: TGTGCCAGTAGTAACACTAGCGGGAGGAGACAGACCCAGTACTTC
V gene: TRBV7-6; J gene: TRBJ2-1; D gene: TRBD2; clone size: many; CDR3 protein: CASSSSSGSSYNEQFF; CDR3 DNA: TGTGCCAGCAGCTCCTCTAGCGGGAGCTCCTACAATGAGCAGTTCTTC
V gene: TRBV7-2; J gene: TRBJ1-2; D gene: TRBD1; clone size: many; CDR3 protein: CASSLSGPEGANYGYTF; CDR3 DNA: TGTGCCAGCAGCTTATCCGGTCCCGAGGGGGCGAACTATGGCTACACCTTC
V gene: TRBV6-6; J gene: TRBJ1-1; D gene: TRBD1; clone size: NA; CDR3 protein: CASSPGQGWFEAFF; CDR3 DNA: TGTGCCAGCAGTCCCGGACAGGGATGGTTTGAAGCTTTCTTT
V gene: TRBV9; J gene: TRBJ2-3; D gene: NA; clone size: few; CDR3 protein: CASSPRLQGTDTQYF; CDR3 DNA: TGTGCCAGCAGCCCCCGATTGCAGGGCACAGATACGCAGTATTTT
V gene: TRBV27; J gene: TRBJ1-1; D gene: NA; clone size: NA; CDR3 protein: CATRGQGDTEAFF; CDR3 DNA: TGTGCCACCCGGGGGCAGGGTGACACTGAAGCTTTCTTT
V gene: TRBV2; J gene: TRBJ2-5; D gene: NA; clone size: few; CDR3 protein: CASSEAQGPEATQYF; CDR3 DNA: TGTGCCAGCAGTGAAGCGCAAGGGCCCGAAGCGACCCAGTACTTC
V gene: TRBV27; J gene: TRBJ2-7; D gene: NA; clone size: NA; CDR3 protein: CASSLSATYEQYF; CDR3 DNA: TGTGCCAGCAGTTTATCGGCCACCTACGAGCAGTACTTC